Each of the 32 T cell receptor beta chains below was sequenced from the same sample in a study of cytomegalovirus exposure and HLA in healthy donors. The study ran its PCR with 60 Vbeta and 13 Jbeta primers. The table came from immunoSEQ multiplex PCR; TCRdb's copy has only in-frame clones and leaves some out. The repertoire includes fewer than 85,000 clones, around 78% of them detected once, and 4.5% to 7% sits in the top ten. Sequenced input: PBMCs. These receptors came from a male donor in good health and CMV-seropositive.

This rearrangement joins TRBV7-9 to TRBJ2-7; maybe TRBD2 (6 bases). V lost 6 bases, J lost 6 bases, and 18 bases lay in between. Germline V gives CDR1 SEHNR, CDR2 FQNEAQ (reference sequence). This CDR3 spans 14 amino acids. CDR3 amino acids: CASSSSVHGREQYF. Written as DNA, the CDR3 is TGTGCCAGCAGTTCTAGCGTCCACGGGCGCGAGCAGTACTTC.

CDR3 sequence reads: CASSLSRGEGQPQHF. The CDR3 region has the DNA TGTGCCAGCTCACTCTCCAGGGGTGAGGGTCAGCCCCAGCATTTT. The rearrangement joins TRBV18 to TRBJ1-5, with a weak D call TRBD1 (6 bases). Trimming left V 4 bases short and J 6 bases short, with 16 bases between. Germline-derived CDR1 and CDR2 are KGHSH and LQKENI. The CDR3 loop spans 15 amino acids.

The CDR3 here is CASSSGTGGGGYTF. As DNA, the CDR3 is TGTGCCAGCAGTTCGGGGACAGGGGGCGGCGGCTACACCTTC. This chain uses TRBV28 with TRBJ1-2, with 12 bases lining up with TRBD1. Germline CDR1 MDHEN, CDR2 SYDVKM. The CDR3 runs 14 residues. J gave up 8 bases and V 4 bases, and 5 bases lay outside the gene matches.

This clone rates as medium-sized. V is TRBV6-5 and J is TRBJ2-1; the match to TRBD1 covers 10 bases. Trimming removed 5 bases from V and 7 bases from J; junction bases left unmatched: 5. Germline V gene sequence: CDR1 MNHEY, CDR2 SVGAGI. There are 14 residues in the CDR3. CDR3 sequence (DNA): TGTGCCAGCAGTCCGGGACAGGGGTTAAATGAGCAGTTCTTC. Its translation: CASSPGQGLNEQFF.

The chain employs TRBV4-3 and TRBJ2-3; 8 bases line up with TRBD2. The CDR3 contains 17 residues. The V segment lost 3 bases and the J segment 3 bases; nucleotides outside the gene matches: 11. Germline CDR1 is LGHNA and CDR2 is YSLEER. DNA for the CDR3: TGCGCCAGCAGCCAGGGCAACGGGGGGGCCGGAACAGATACGCAGTATTTT. Residues: CASSQGNGGAGTDTQYF.

V usage is TRBV5-1 and J usage is TRBJ2-1; TRBD2 matches 8 bases. This CDR3 region has 13 residues. Germline lookup yields CDR1 SGHRS and CDR2 YFSETQ. J was trimmed by 7 bases and V by 4 bases; bases with no gene match: 4. In nucleotides, the CDR3 is TGCGCCAGCAGCGCCCCGGGAGGGAATGAGCAGTTCTTC. This translates into CASSAPGGNEQFF.

V usage is TRBV5-4 and J usage is TRBJ2-7; 7 bases are a match to TRBD1. Germline CDR1 reads SGHNT; CDR2 reads YYREEE (reference sequence). The CDR3 is 16 residues long. V was pared by 4 bases and J by 2 bases, with 12 bases of the junction left unmatched. The CDR3 here is CASSAIAGTATYEQYF. The CDR3 DNA reads as TGTGCCAGCAGCGCCATAGCCGGGACAGCGACCTACGAGCAGTACTTC.

The V gene is TRBV19, the J gene TRBJ1-2, with TRBD1 matching 8 bases. The CDR3 extends over 15 amino acids. The trim removed 5 bases at V and 5 bases at J, leaving 10 bases unmatched. Germline V CDR1 and CDR2: LNHDA, SQIVND (reference sequence). CDR3 sequence: CASSPRDRQLYGYTF. The CDR3 coding sequence is TGTGCCAGTAGTCCCCGGGACAGGCAGTTATATGGCTACACCTTC.

The gene calls are TRBV13 and TRBJ2-1, with D unresolved. Germline V gene data show CDR1 as PRHDT and CDR2 as FYEKMQ (reference sequence). Trimming took 6 bases from V and 2 from J, leaving 14 bases between them. The CDR3 is 15 residues long. The CDR3 nucleotides are TGTGCCAGCAGTTCTCGACTCCTGGCCTACAATGAGCAGTTCTTC. Protein product: CASSSRLLAYNEQFF.

This sequence joins TRBV7-2 and TRBJ2-7; TRBD1 agrees at 9 bases. The junction had 9 bases not matched to a gene; V was cut back by 3 bases and J by 6 bases. The CDR3 spans 15 residues. Looked up from germline, CDR1 is SGHTA and CDR2 is FQGNSA. The CDR3 protein is CASSFARTGEVEQYF. In nucleotides, the CDR3 is TGTGCCAGCAGCTTTGCACGGACAGGGGAGGTCGAGCAGTACTTC.

The rearrangement joins TRBV6-6 to TRBJ2-3, with 11 bases that match TRBD2. The length of the CDR3 is 15 residues. The junction had 4 bases not matched to a gene; V was cut back by 0 bases and J by 8 bases. The germline V gene encodes CDR1 MNHNY and CDR2 SVGAGI (reference sequence). The CDR3 spells CASSYSSGRAGTQYF. The CDR3 DNA is TGTGCCAGCAGTTACTCTAGCGGGAGGGCCGGTACGCAGTATTTT.

The V gene is TRBV19, the J gene TRBJ1-5; no reliable D call. Germline CDR1 is LNHDA and CDR2 is SQIVND (reference sequence). The CDR3 extends over 13 amino acids. Trimming pared 3 bases from V and 7 bases from J, leaving 10 bases between. In DNA, the CDR3 is TGTGCCAGTAGTATTGAGGGCAGGCAGCCCCAGCATTTT. Amino acids: CASSIEGRQPQHF. The complete variable domain, with remaining parts taken from reference TRBV19 and TRBJ1-5, reads DGGITQSPKYLFRKEGQNVTLSCEQNLNHDAMYWYRQDPGQGLRLIYYSQIVNDFQKGDIAEGYSVSREKKESFPLTVTSAQKNPTAFYLCASSIEGRQPQHFGDGTRLSIL.

The chain recombines TRBV20-1 with TRBJ2-1; the D is unclear. Trimming pared 6 bases from V and 4 bases from J, leaving 7 bases between. This CDR3 has 11 amino acids. Germline V gene data show CDR1 as DFQATT and CDR2 as SNEGSKA (reference sequence). CDR3 DNA: TGCAGTGCCAACCTATACAATGAGCAGTTCTTC. Translation: CSANLYNEQFF.

The rearrangement uses TRBV7-3 and TRBJ2-5; a possible D gene is TRBD1 (6 bases). CDR1 and CDR2 from the germline V gene are SGHTA and FQGTGA. The CDR3 is 14 residues long. Trimming left V 3 bases short and J 0 bases short, with 8 bases between. CDR3 DNA sequence: TGTGCCAGCAGCTTGGACAGCAACCAAGAGACCCAGTACTTC. Encoded protein: CASSLDSNQETQYF.

The V call is TRBV6-4, the J call TRBJ2-5; 14 nucleotides align to TRBD2. Germline V gene sequence: CDR1 MRHNA, CDR2 SNTAGT. The CDR3 covers 17 residues. V gave up 2 bases and J gave up 3 bases; unmatched junction bases: 5. The CDR3 DNA sequence: TGTGCCAGCAGTGACCCGCCGGGACTAGCGGGAGAAGAGACCCAGTACTTC. Translated, it gives CASSDPPGLAGEETQYF.

This chain connects TRBV27 to TRBJ1-5, with a possible D match to TRBD1 (5 bases). Per the germline V gene, CDR1 is MNHEY and CDR2 is SMNVEV (reference sequence). This CDR3 contains 14 residues. The V gene lost 3 bases and the J gene lost 3 bases, with 9 bases spanning the gap. The CDR3 loop is CASSLGTNNQPQHF. CDR3 nucleotides: TGTGCCAGCAGTTTGGGGACTAACAATCAGCCCCAGCATTTT.

The CDR3 nucleotides read TGTGCCAGCAGCCAGAACCAGGGAAATGAGCAGTTCTTC. Its translation is CASSQNQGNEQFF. This chain uses TRBV14 with TRBJ2-1; TRBD1 might be the D (5 bases). The germline V and J ends were trimmed by 3 bases and 7 bases, with 10 bases remaining between them. The CDR3 sequence is 13 residues long. Germline V gene data show CDR1 as SGHDN and CDR2 as FVKESK.

V gene TRBV10-3 combines with J gene TRBJ2-2, with a tentative D call TRBD1 (6 bases). The germline V gene has CDR1 ENHRY and CDR2 SYGVKD. The CDR3 extends over 16 amino acids. V gave up 6 bases and J gave up 6 bases, with 20 bases separating them. In DNA, the CDR3 is TGTGCCATCAGGAGACAGGAATTGCCTTGGGCCGGGGAGCTGTTTTTT. Protein sequence: CAIRRQELPWAGELFF.

This clone has a handful of counts. The CDR3 region has the DNA TGTGCCACCAGCAGAGATACGACTAGTGTTACAAACAATGAGCAGTTCTTC. It translates to CATSRDTTSVTNNEQFF. The chain employs TRBV15 and TRBJ2-1; D is possibly TRBD2 (6 bases). CDR1 LNHNV and CDR2 YYDKDF come from the germline V gene (reference sequence). V dropped 0 bases and J dropped 5 bases, with 17 bases sitting between them. The CDR3 loop spans 17 amino acids. The full variable domain, rest sourced from reference TRBV15 and TRBJ2-1, is DAMVIQNPRYQVTQFGKPVTLSCSQTLNHNVMYWYQQKSSQAPKLLFHYYDKDFNNEADTPDNFQSRRPNTSFCFLDIRSPGLGDTAMYLCATSRDTTSVTNNEQFFGPGTRLTVL.

The chain joins TRBV6-4 to TRBJ2-2, with no clear D. The CDR3 runs to 14 residues. V dropped 4 bases and J dropped 3 bases, with 9 bases sitting between them. Germline assignment: CDR1 MRHNA and CDR2 SNTAGT. The CDR3 loop is CASSVGFYTGELFF. Here the CDR3 DNA reads TGTGCCAGCAGTGTTGGCTTTTACACCGGGGAGCTGTTTTTT.

This clone was counted a few times. The CDR3 DNA reads as TGTGCCAGCAGCCGGGACAGGCGTGAAGCTTTCTTT. It yields the protein CASSRDRREAFF. The J gene is TRBJ1-1, the V gene TRBV7-9; 8 positions agree with TRBD1. Germline CDR1 is SEHNR and CDR2 is FQNEAQ (reference sequence). This CDR3 has 12 residues. V gave up 5 bases and J gave up 7 bases; unmatched junction bases: 3.

J is TRBJ2-1 and V is TRBV6-5, with 8 bases matching TRBD1. CDR3 length: 10 amino acids. With 9 bases clipped from V and 9 bases from J, the junction kept 1 base outside the gene matches. Germline V gene sequence: CDR1 MNHEY, CDR2 SVGAGI. CDR3 residues: CASTGGEQFF. DNA of the CDR3: TGTGCCAGTACAGGGGGTGAGCAGTTCTTC.

The rearrangement links TRBV30 to TRBJ2-1; D might be TRBD2 (5 bases). V lost 2 bases to trimming and J lost 0 bases, with 11 bases between them. CDR3 length: 15 residues. From germline, CDR1 is GTSNPN and CDR2 SVGIG (reference sequence). In nucleotides, the CDR3 is TGTGCCTGGAGTAGCGGAGCAGGCTCCTACAATGAGCAGTTCTTC. Amino acids: CAWSSGAGSYNEQFF.

CDR3 sequence: CASSQGYSNQPQHF. The CDR3 DNA reads TGCGCCAGCAGCCAAGGTTATAGCAATCAGCCCCAGCATTTT. The chain has TRBV4-3 and TRBJ1-5, with D hard to call. The CDR3 is 14 amino acids. The V and J ends lost 1 base and 0 bases respectively, with 4 bases between them. Germline values: CDR1 LGHNA, CDR2 YSLEER.

The chain joins TRBV27 to TRBJ2-7; TRBD2 matches at 7 bases. The CDR3 has 18 amino acids. Germline CDR1 MNHEY, CDR2 SMNVEV (reference sequence). After removal of 10 bases from V and 3 bases from J, the junction contained 24 bases not matched to a gene. For the CDR3, the DNA is TGTGCCACCGCTCTCCAACCAAGCCCGGGAGGATCGTTCTACGAGCAGTACTTC. Protein: CATALQPSPGGSFYEQYF.

For this clone: Its ends do not fully match the called genes, so a read error is possible. V gene TRBV27 combines with J gene TRBJ1-2; a possible D gene is TRBD1 (6 bases). CDR3 length equals 13 residues. Germline CDR1 MNHEY, CDR2 SMNVEV (reference sequence). CDR3 nucleotide sequence: TGTGCCAGCAGTTACAGGGACGGCGATGGCTACCCCTTC. The encoded protein is CASSYRDGDGYPF.

This sequence joins TRBV7-9 and TRBJ1-1; D not certain. In germline, CDR1 is SEHNR, CDR2 FQNEAQ (reference sequence). V was shortened by 1 base and J by 2 bases, with 8 bases between the two germline ends. CDR3 length equals 14 residues. The CDR3, as DNA: TGTGCCAGCAGCTTAGAACTCCTAAACACTGAAGCTTTCTTT. This codes for CASSLELLNTEAFF.

The chain recombines TRBV13 with TRBJ1-2; D is possibly TRBD1 (6 bases). Germline V gene data show CDR1 as PRHDT and CDR2 as FYEKMQ (reference sequence). The CDR3 totals 13 residues. Trimming left V 8 bases short and J 8 bases short, with 18 bases between. CDR3 DNA sequence: TGTGCCAGCCACCTTAAAGGGGGAAAAGGCTACACCTTC. Its translation is CASHLKGGKGYTF.

This clone has a single count. The chain joins TRBV5-4 to TRBJ2-1; a possible D gene is TRBD2 (6 bases). The ends were cut back, 3 bases at V and 2 bases at J, with 15 bases in the middle. This CDR3 has 16 amino acids. Germline V CDR1 and CDR2: SGHNT, YYREEE (reference sequence). The CDR3 spells CASSSGKGTAYNEQFF. The CDR3, as DNA: TGTGCCAGCAGCTCGGGGAAAGGGACTGCCTACAATGAGCAGTTCTTC. The full variable domain, rest sourced from reference TRBV5-4 and TRBJ2-1, is ETGVTQSPTHLIKTRGQQVTLRCSSQSGHNTVSWYQQALGQGPQFIFQYYREEENGRGNFPPRFSGLQFPNYSSELNVNALELDDSALYLCASSSGKGTAYNEQFFGPGTRLTVL.

This CDR3 reads CASSFTGAATNEKLFF. The CDR3 bases are TGTGCCAGCAGCTTTACAGGAGCTGCAACTAATGAAAAACTGTTTTTT. The chain recombines TRBV11-3 with TRBJ1-4, with D maybe TRBD1 (5 bases). The germline V gene has CDR1 SGHNT and CDR2 YENEEA. Trimming took 3 bases from V and 0 from J, leaving 11 bases between them. There are 16 residues in the CDR3.

The count of this clone is one. J is TRBJ2-3 and V is TRBV30; TRBD2 agrees at 12 bases. Looked up from germline, CDR1 is GTSNPN and CDR2 is SVGIG (reference sequence). The ends lost 1 base at V and 4 bases at J; junction bases unmatched: 0. The CDR3 runs to 14 residues. For the CDR3, the DNA is TGTGCCTGGAGTGGACTAGCGGGAGCAGATACGCAGTATTTT. It codes for CAWSGLAGADTQYF. Filled out from reference TRBV30 and TRBJ2-3, the complete variable domain reads SQTIHQWPATLVQPVGSPLSLECTVEGTSNPNLYWYRQAAGRGLQLLFYSVGIGQISSEVPQNLSASRPQDRQFILSSKKLLLSDSGFYLCAWSGLAGADTQYFGPGTRLTVL.

The V gene is TRBV7-2, the J gene TRBJ2-7, with D unclear. Germline assignment: CDR1 SGHTA and CDR2 FQGNSA. V was cut by 1 base and J by 3 bases, with 7 bases left in between. The CDR3 is 13 amino acids. CDR3 sequence: CASSLDSFYEQYF. The CDR3 DNA reads TGTGCCAGCAGCTTAGACTCCTTCTACGAGCAGTACTTC.